The 30 T cell receptor beta chains listed next were all sequenced from one sample in a study of cytotoxic CD8 clonotypes in ibrutinib-treated CLL. Only in-frame clones appear in the TCRdb table, and some are missing; sequencing was by immunoSEQ multiplex PCR. The sample has tens of thousands of clones; more than 70% are singletons. Sequencing used PBMCs, obtained after 12 months of ibrutinib treatment. The receptors were sampled from a human donor with chronic lymphocytic leukemia.

V and J are TRBV6-1 and TRBJ2-1, with 7 bases aligning to TRBD2. The CDR3 covers 14 residues. Germline CDR1 MNHNS, CDR2 SASEGT. The V and J ends lost 4 bases and 8 bases, in that order; junction bases with no gene match: 8. The CDR3 sequence: CASSAGGSAYEQFF. CDR3 sequence (DNA): TGTGCCAGCAGTGCTGGCGGGAGTGCCTATGAGCAGTTCTTC.

The chain employs TRBV29-1 and TRBJ2-3, with D hard to call. The CDR3 contains 11 residues. CDR1 is SQVTM, CDR2 ANQGSEA, per germline. Trimming cost V 4 bases and J 3 bases, with 5 bases left between them. The CDR3 region is CSVGGTDTQYF. In nucleotides, the CDR3 is TGCAGCGTTGGGGGAACAGATACGCAGTATTTT.

The chain has TRBV9 and TRBJ2-2, with D tentatively TRBD1 (5 bases). V was trimmed by 3 bases and J by 3 bases, leaving 9 bases between them. Germline loops: CDR1 SGDLS, CDR2 YYNGEE. The length of the CDR3 is 14 residues. The CDR3 sequence is CASSARADTGELFF. The CDR3 nucleotides are TGTGCCAGCAGCGCCAGGGCCGACACCGGGGAGCTGTTTTTT.

This chain joins TRBV14 and TRBJ1-2; perhaps TRBD1 as D (5 bases). Germline V lookup: CDR1 SGHDN, CDR2 FVKESK. This CDR3 comprises 13 residues. V was clipped by 5 bases and J by 5 bases, with 12 bases between them. The CDR3 loop reads CASSSAGWYGYTF. The CDR3, as DNA: TGTGCCAGCAGCAGCGCAGGGTGGTATGGCTACACCTTC.

This chain links TRBV30 with TRBJ2-1, with D perhaps matching TRBD1 or TRBD2 (6 bases each). The V gene's germline CDR1 is GTSNPN and CDR2 SVGIG (reference sequence). Trimming stripped 1 base from V and 10 bases from J, with 20 bases between. This CDR3 region has 15 residues. CDR3 residues: CAWSATRGVYLEQFF. The CDR3 region has the DNA TGTGCCTGGAGTGCGACTAGGGGGGTTTACCTGGAGCAGTTCTTC.

This clone was counted between two and nine times. The chain combines TRBV2 with TRBJ2-7, with D hard to call. The CDR3 spans 10 residues. V lost 5 bases, J lost 4 bases, and 3 bases lay in between. Germline CDR1 is SNHLY and CDR2 is FYNNEI. Here the CDR3 DNA reads TGTGCCAGCAGTCAATACGAGCAGTACTTC. Its protein product is CASSQYEQYF.

This chain connects TRBV2 to TRBJ2-2, with TRBD1 matching over 9 bases. Germline V gene data show CDR1 as SNHLY and CDR2 as FYNNEI. The length of the CDR3 is 16 residues. The V segment lost 6 bases and the J segment 5 bases; nucleotides outside the gene matches: 10. The CDR3 loop is CASRDRGPRNTGELFF. CDR3 bases: TGTGCCAGCAGGGACAGGGGCCCGCGGAATACCGGGGAGCTGTTTTTT.

The rearrangement links TRBV7-9 to TRBJ2-7; the match to TRBD1 covers 7 bases. Trimming at V came to 0 bases and at J to 5 bases, leaving 7 bases not matched to a gene. The CDR3 runs to 15 residues. In germline, CDR1 is SEHNR, CDR2 FQNEAQ (reference sequence). Here the CDR3 reads CASSLASGGSHEQYF. For the CDR3, the DNA is TGTGCCAGCAGCTTAGCGTCAGGGGGTTCGCACGAGCAGTACTTC.

Notes on this clone: The junction and the germline gene differ at one end; a read error may be behind it. The chain recombines TRBV7-7 with TRBJ2-5; the D gene could be TRBD1 or TRBD2 (5 bases each). Germline-derived CDR1 and CDR2 are SSHAT and FNYEAQ (reference sequence). CDR3 size: 16 residues. CDR3 protein: CASSRGLATHQETQYF. The CDR3 DNA follows: TGTGCTAGCAGCCGGGGCCTAGCTACACACCAAGAGACCCAGTACTTC.

The chain joins TRBV6-5 to TRBJ2-5; D not certain. The V gene lost 5 bases and the J gene lost 5 bases, with 12 bases spanning the gap. Germline V CDR1 and CDR2: MNHEY, SVGAGI. CDR3 length equals 13 residues. CDR3 residues: CASSPADWETQYF. The CDR3 region has the DNA TGTGCCAGCAGTCCCGCAGACTGGGAGACCCAGTACTTC.

The CDR3 DNA is TGTGCCAGCAGTGCAGGGCACTCTGGGGCCAACGTCCTGACTTTC. Residues: CASSAGHSGANVLTF. V is TRBV2 and J is TRBJ2-6; perhaps TRBD1 as D (5 bases). Germline CDR1 is SNHLY and CDR2 is FYNNEI. This CDR3 is built from 15 residues. Deletions cut 4 bases from V and 0 bases from J, with 7 bases between.

This chain joins TRBV5-6 and TRBJ2-2; D is possibly TRBD1 (5 bases). The CDR3 totals 15 residues. V dropped 4 bases and J dropped 4 bases, with 14 bases sitting between them. Germline CDR1 SGHDT, CDR2 YYEEEE. In DNA, the CDR3 is TGTGCCAGCAGCCGGATAGGGGTAGCCACCGGGGAGCTGTTTTTT. Translation: CASSRIGVATGELFF.

This clone was seen only a few times. Here the CDR3 reads CASLGGSEQFF. The CDR3 bases are TGTGCCAGTTTAGGGGGATCTGAGCAGTTCTTC. The V and J genes are TRBV27 and TRBJ2-1; a weak D match, TRBD1 (6 bases). Per germline, CDR1 MNHEY and CDR2 SMNVEV (reference sequence). The CDR3 totals 11 residues. Trimming stripped 9 bases from V and 9 bases from J, with 12 bases between.

The chain links TRBV18 to TRBJ2-7; TRBD2 aligns across 9 bases. The CDR3 runs to 14 residues. Germline-derived CDR1 and CDR2 are KGHSH and LQKENI. The V segment lost 4 bases and the J segment 6 bases; nucleotides outside the gene matches: 7. As DNA, the CDR3 is TGTGCCAGCTCACTAAAGCGGGAGGTGGGCGAGCAGTACTTC. Translating gives CASSLKREVGEQYF.

This chain uses TRBV9 with TRBJ1-2, with D hard to call. The V gene's germline CDR1 is SGDLS and CDR2 YYNGEE. The CDR3 consists of 13 residues. V lost 2 bases and J 3 bases, leaving 8 bases between the germline ends. This chain's CDR3 is CASSVDGDYGYTF. In nucleotides, the CDR3 is TGTGCCAGCAGCGTGGACGGGGACTATGGCTACACCTTC.

A few counts support this clone. The rearrangement uses TRBV11-3 and TRBJ2-7; D call uncertain. The V end was cut by 1 base, the J end by 3 bases, with 7 bases between. The CDR3 loop spans 13 amino acids. Germline lookup yields CDR1 SGHNT and CDR2 YENEEA. DNA of the CDR3: TGTGCCAGCAGCTTAGGAACGGGCTACGAGCAGTACTTC. This translates into CASSLGTGYEQYF.

J is TRBJ2-1 and V is TRBV5-1; TRBD2 aligns across 7 bases. The junction had 6 bases not matched to a gene; V was cut back by 0 bases and J by 0 bases. Germline CDR1 is SGHRS and CDR2 is YFSETQ. This CDR3 has 17 residues. The CDR3 is CASSLALTGGSYNEQFF. CDR3 sequence (DNA): TGCGCCAGCAGCTTGGCTCTTACGGGAGGCTCCTACAATGAGCAGTTCTTC. The full variable domain, completed using reference TRBV5-1 and TRBJ2-1, is KAGVTQTPRYLIKTRGQQVTLSCSPISGHRSVSWYQQTPGQGLQFLFEYFSETQRNKGNFPGRFSGRQFSNSRSEMNVSTLELGDSALYLCASSLALTGGSYNEQFFGPGTRLTVL.

J is TRBJ2-7 and V is TRBV29-1; no firm D call. Looked up from germline, CDR1 is SQVTM and CDR2 is ANQGSEA. This CDR3 is 13 amino acids long. V lost 6 bases and J lost 0, with 12 bases in between. CDR3 in DNA: TGCAGCGTATCAAGTGAAGGCTCCTACGAGCAGTACTTC. Translating gives CSVSSEGSYEQYF.

In this sample, this clone turned up a few times. The chain recombines TRBV28 with TRBJ1-5; D not resolved. With 4 bases removed from V and 7 bases from J, the gap between germline ends came to 5 bases. The germline CDR1 and CDR2 sequences are MDHEN and SYDVKM. This CDR3 is built from 11 residues. The CDR3 DNA is TGTGCCAGCAGTTCCCTCCAGCCCCAGCATTTT. As protein: CASSSLQPQHF.

The CDR3 nucleotides are TGTGCCAGCAGTTACTCCCACAGGGCCTACGAGCAGTACTTC. Its translation is CASSYSHRAYEQYF. The chain couples TRBV6-6 to TRBJ2-7, with a possible D match to TRBD1 (6 bases). Trimming took off 0 bases at V and 2 bases at J, with 8 bases between the two ends. Germline CDR1 reads MNHNY; CDR2 reads SVGAGI (reference sequence). There are 14 residues in the CDR3.

The chain recombines TRBV15 with TRBJ2-1; 11 positions agree with TRBD2. Unmatched junction bases numbered 5, after V lost 5 bases and J lost 2 bases. Germline V gene data show CDR1 as LNHNV and CDR2 as YYDKDF (reference sequence). This CDR3 is built from 16 residues. The CDR3 region is CATSGGLAGPYNEQFF. In nucleotides, the CDR3 is TGTGCCACCAGCGGTGGACTAGCGGGTCCCTACAATGAGCAGTTCTTC.

J is TRBJ2-5 and V is TRBV2; D assignment may be TRBD1 or TRBD2 (5 bases each). Germline lookup yields CDR1 SNHLY and CDR2 FYNNEI. V was trimmed by 2 bases and J by 3 bases, leaving 7 bases between them. This CDR3 comprises 13 residues. The CDR3 DNA is TGTGCCAGCAGTGAAATGGGGGAAGAGACCCAGTACTTC. Translation: CASSEMGEETQYF.

The chain combines TRBV19 with TRBJ2-2, with D perhaps matching TRBD1 or TRBD2 (5 bases each). Trimming stripped 7 bases from V and 3 bases from J, with 15 bases between. Germline V lookup: CDR1 LNHDA, CDR2 SQIVND (reference sequence). This CDR3 comprises 15 residues. CDR3 in DNA: TGTGCCAGTAATCAGGGACGACGGGACACCGGGGAGCTGTTTTTT. As protein: CASNQGRRDTGELFF.

The rearrangement links TRBV19 to TRBJ2-2; D tentatively reads TRBD1 or TRBD2 (6 bases each). There are 15 residues in the CDR3. Germline CDR1 LNHDA, CDR2 SQIVND (reference sequence). Trimming took 1 base from V and 2 from J, leaving 8 bases between them. DNA for the CDR3: TGTGCCAGTAGTATAGGGGGGGCCAACACCGGGGAGCTGTTTTTT. It is translated as CASSIGGANTGELFF. The variable domain in full, completed from reference TRBV19 and TRBJ2-2, reads DGGITQSPKYLFRKEGQNVTLSCEQNLNHDAMYWYRQDPGQGLRLIYYSQIVNDFQKGDIAEGYSVSREKKESFPLTVTSAQKNPTAFYLCASSIGGANTGELFFGEGSRLTVL.

This clone was found a few times. This chain links TRBV6-4 with TRBJ2-3; TRBD2 agrees at 9 bases. V trimming: 2 bases; J trimming: 0 bases; junction bases outside the gene matches: 3. In germline, CDR1 is MRHNA, CDR2 SNTAGT. The CDR3 has 16 residues. CDR3 bases: TGTGCCAGCAGTGACGCAGCGGGAGGAAGCACAGATACGCAGTATTTT. Residues: CASSDAAGGSTDTQYF.

V is TRBV30 and J is TRBJ2-1; maybe TRBD2 (6 bases). Germline V lookup: CDR1 GTSNPN, CDR2 SVGIG (reference sequence). V dropped 4 bases and J dropped 1 base, with 11 bases sitting between them. CDR3 size: 14 residues. The CDR3: CAWNPGRSYNEQFF. CDR3 nucleotides: TGTGCCTGGAATCCGGGGAGGTCCTACAATGAGCAGTTCTTC.

This chain joins TRBV7-2 and TRBJ2-4, with TRBD2 matching 7 bases. The germline V gene has CDR1 SGHTA and CDR2 FQGNSA. V lost 3 bases, J lost 6 bases, and 8 bases stayed unmatched. The CDR3 is 15 amino acids. CDR3 nucleotide sequence: TGTGCCAGCAGCTTCTCCCGGATAGCGGGAAACATTCAGTACTTC. Encoded protein: CASSFSRIAGNIQYF.

The chain uses TRBV28 and TRBJ1-5; D is uncertain. CDR3 length equals 12 residues. Trimming pared 9 bases from V and 0 bases from J, leaving 6 bases between. CDR1 is MDHEN, CDR2 SYDVKM, per germline. In DNA, the CDR3 is TGTGCCAGTAAGGATAGCAATCAGCCCCAGCATTTT. The encoded protein is CASKDSNQPQHF.

The CDR3 spells CASSEATGGNTEAFF. In DNA, the CDR3 is TGTGCCAGCAGTGAAGCGACAGGGGGGAACACTGAAGCTTTCTTT. The genes are TRBV2 and TRBJ1-1; 9 positions match TRBD1. J was trimmed by 1 base and V by 0 bases; bases with no gene match: 0. The CDR3 is made up of 15 amino acids. Germline assignment: CDR1 SNHLY and CDR2 FYNNEI.

The rearrangement joins TRBV5-6 to TRBJ2-1; no clear D. Trimming left V 0 bases short and J 2 bases short, with 9 bases between. CDR1 and CDR2 (germline): SGHDT, YYEEEE. This CDR3 contains 15 residues. The CDR3 DNA reads as TGTGCCAGCAGCTTGGATGATCCTACCTACAATGAGCAGTTCTTC. This encodes CASSLDDPTYNEQFF.